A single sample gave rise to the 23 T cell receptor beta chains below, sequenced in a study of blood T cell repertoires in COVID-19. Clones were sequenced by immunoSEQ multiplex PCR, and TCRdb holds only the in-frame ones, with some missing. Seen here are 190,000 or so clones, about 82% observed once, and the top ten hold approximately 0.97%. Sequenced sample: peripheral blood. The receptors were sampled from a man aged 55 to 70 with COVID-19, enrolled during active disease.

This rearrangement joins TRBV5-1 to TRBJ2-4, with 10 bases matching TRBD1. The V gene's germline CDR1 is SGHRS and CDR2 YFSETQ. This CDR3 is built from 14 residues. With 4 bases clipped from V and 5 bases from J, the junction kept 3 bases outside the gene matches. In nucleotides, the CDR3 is TGCGCCAGCAGCCGGGACAGGGGTGAAAACATTCAGTACTTC. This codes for CASSRDRGENIQYF.

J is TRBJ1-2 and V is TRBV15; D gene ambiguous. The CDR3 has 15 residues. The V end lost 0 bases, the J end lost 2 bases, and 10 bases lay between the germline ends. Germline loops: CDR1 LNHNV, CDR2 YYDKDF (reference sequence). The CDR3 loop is CATSREYGPNYGYTF. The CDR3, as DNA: TGTGCCACCAGCAGAGAGTATGGGCCGAACTATGGCTACACCTTC.

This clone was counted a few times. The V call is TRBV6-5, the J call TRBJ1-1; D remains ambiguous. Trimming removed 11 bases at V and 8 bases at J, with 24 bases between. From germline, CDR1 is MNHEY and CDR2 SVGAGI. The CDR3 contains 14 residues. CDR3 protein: CAPPSNSGLFEAFF. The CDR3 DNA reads TGTGCCCCGCCCTCCAATAGCGGTTTATTCGAAGCTTTCTTT.

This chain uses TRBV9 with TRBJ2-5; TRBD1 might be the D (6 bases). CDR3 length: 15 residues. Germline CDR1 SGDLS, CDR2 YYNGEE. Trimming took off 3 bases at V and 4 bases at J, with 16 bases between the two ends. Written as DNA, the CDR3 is TGTGCCAGCAGCGCGGACAGCTCCTCTCGAGAGACCCAGTACTTC. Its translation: CASSADSSSRETQYF.

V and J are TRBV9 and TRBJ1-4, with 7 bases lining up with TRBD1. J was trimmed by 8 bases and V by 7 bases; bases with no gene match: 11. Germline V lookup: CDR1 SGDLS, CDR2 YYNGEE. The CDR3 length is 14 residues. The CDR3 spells CASGRGGGEEKLFF. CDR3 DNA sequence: TGTGCCAGCGGACGCGGAGGGGGCGAAGAAAAACTGTTTTTT.

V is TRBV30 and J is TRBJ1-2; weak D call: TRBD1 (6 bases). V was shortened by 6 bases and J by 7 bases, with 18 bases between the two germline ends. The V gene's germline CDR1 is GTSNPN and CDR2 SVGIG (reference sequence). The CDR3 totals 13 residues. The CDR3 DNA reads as TGTGCCTGCCCTCGGGGGGCGCTGGGTGGCTACACCTTC. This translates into CACPRGALGGYTF.

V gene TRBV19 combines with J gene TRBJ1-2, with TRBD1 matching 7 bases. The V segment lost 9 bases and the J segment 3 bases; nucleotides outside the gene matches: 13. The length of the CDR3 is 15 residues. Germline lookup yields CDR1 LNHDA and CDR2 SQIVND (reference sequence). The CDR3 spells CASSRGPEWDYGYTF. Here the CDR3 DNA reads TGTGCCAGCTCGAGGGGGCCTGAATGGGACTATGGCTACACCTTC.

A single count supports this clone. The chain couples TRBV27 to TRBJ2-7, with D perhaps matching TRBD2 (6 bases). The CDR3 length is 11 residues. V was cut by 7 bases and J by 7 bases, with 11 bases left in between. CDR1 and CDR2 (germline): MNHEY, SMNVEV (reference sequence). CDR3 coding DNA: TGTGCCAGCACCAATGGGGGGGAGCAGTACTTC. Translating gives CASTNGGEQYF.

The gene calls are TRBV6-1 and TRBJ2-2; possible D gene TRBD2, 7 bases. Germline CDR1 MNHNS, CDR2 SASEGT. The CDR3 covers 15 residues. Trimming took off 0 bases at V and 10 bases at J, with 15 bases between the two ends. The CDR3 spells CASSEALGGGVELFF. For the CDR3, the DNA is TGTGCCAGCAGTGAAGCGCTAGGGGGAGGGGTGGAGCTGTTTTTT.

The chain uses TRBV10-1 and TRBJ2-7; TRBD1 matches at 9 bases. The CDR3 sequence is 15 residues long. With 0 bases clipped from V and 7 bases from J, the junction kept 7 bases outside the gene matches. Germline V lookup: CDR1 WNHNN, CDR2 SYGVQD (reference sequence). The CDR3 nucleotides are TGCGCCAGCAGTGAGTCGGGAACAGGGGGCGAGGAGCAGTACTTC. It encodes CASSESGTGGEEQYF.

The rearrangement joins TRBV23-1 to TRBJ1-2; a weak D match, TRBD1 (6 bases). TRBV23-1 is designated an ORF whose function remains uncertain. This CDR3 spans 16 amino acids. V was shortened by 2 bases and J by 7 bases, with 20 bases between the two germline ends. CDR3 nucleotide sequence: TGCGCCAGCAGTCAAGGCAGGGGAGCCCCTGGGGGTGGCTACACCTTC. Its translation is CASSQGRGAPGGGYTF.

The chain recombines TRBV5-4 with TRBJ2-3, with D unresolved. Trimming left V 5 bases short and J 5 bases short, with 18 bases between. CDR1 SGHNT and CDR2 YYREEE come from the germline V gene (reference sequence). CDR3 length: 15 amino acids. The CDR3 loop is CASRSSKPPGDTQYF. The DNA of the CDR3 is TGTGCCAGCAGATCCTCCAAGCCGCCGGGAGATACGCAGTATTTT.

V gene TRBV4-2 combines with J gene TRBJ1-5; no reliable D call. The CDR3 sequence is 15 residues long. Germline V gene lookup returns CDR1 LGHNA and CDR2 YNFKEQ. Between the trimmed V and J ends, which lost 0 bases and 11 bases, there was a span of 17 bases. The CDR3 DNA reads TGTGCCAGCAGCCAAGATGTCCAGGCCGCTCCTTCCCAGCATTTT. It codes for CASSQDVQAAPSQHF.

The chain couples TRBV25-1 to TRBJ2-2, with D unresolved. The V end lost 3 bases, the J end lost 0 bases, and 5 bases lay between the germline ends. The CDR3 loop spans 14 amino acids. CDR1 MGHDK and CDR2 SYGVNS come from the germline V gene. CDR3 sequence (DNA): TGTGCCAGCAGTGACCGGGCGAACACCGGGGAGCTGTTTTTT. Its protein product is CASSDRANTGELFF.

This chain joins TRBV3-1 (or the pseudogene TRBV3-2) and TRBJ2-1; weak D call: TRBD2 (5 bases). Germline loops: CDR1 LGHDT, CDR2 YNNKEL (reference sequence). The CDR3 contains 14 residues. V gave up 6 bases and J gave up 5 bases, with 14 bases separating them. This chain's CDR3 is CASSPASFHNEQFF. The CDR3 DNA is TGTGCCAGCAGTCCCGCTAGCTTCCACAATGAGCAGTTCTTC.

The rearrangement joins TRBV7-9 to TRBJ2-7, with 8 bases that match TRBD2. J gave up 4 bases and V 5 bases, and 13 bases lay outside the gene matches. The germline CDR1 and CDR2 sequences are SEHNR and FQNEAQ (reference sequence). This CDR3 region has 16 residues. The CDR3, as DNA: TGTGCCAGCAGCCCACGACGGGGCGGGAGGTTATACGAGCAGTACTTC. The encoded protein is CASSPRRGGRLYEQYF.

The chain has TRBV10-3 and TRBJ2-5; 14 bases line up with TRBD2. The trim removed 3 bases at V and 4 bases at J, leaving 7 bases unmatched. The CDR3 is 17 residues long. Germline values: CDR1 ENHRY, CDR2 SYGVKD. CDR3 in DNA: TGTGCCATCAGTGAACTGGGGACTAGCGGGAGAGGAGAGACCCAGTACTTC. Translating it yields CAISELGTSGRGETQYF.

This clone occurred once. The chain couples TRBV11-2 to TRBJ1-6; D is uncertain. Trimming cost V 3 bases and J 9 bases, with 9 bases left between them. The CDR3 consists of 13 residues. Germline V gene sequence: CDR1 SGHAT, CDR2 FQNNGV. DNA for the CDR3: TGTGCCAGCAGCTTCCTCAGAAGTTCACCCCTCCACTTT. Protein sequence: CASSFLRSSPLHF.

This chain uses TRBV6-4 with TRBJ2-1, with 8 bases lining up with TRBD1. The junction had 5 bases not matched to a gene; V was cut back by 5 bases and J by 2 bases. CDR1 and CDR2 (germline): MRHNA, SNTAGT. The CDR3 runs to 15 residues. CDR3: CASSPGQGPYNEQFF. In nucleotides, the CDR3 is TGTGCCAGCAGTCCTGGACAGGGTCCCTACAATGAGCAGTTCTTC.

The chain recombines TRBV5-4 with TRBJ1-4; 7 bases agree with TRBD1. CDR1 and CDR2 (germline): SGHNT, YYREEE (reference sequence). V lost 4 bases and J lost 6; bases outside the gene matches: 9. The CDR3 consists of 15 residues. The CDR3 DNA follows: TGTGCCAGCAGCGCAGGGACAGAGAGGGATGAAAAACTGTTTTTT. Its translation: CASSAGTERDEKLFF.

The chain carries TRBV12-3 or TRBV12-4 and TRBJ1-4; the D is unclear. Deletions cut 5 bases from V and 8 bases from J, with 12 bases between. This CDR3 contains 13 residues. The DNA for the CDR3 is TGTGCCAGCAGTCGGGTTAGCGGGGAAAAACTGTTTTTT. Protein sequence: CASSRVSGEKLFF.

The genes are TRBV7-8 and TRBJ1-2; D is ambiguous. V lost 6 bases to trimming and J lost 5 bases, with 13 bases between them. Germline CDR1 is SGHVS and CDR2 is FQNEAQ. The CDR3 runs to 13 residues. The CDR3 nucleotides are TGTGCCAGCAGTTACCCGAACGGTTATGGCTACACCTTC. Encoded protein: CASSYPNGYGYTF.

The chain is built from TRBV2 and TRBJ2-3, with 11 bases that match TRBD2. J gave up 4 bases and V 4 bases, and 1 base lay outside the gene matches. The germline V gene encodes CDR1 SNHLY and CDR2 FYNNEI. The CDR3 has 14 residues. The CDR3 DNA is TGTGCCAGCAGTGCTAGCGGGAGGTCAGATACGCAGTATTTT. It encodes CASSASGRSDTQYF.